The 11 T cell receptor beta chains below all came from one sample that was sequenced in a study of T-cell reconstitution after alpha-beta-depleted transplantation in children. It was with unique molecular identifiers that the TCRbeta library was prepared. TCRdb re-called the PCR reads with MiXCR, one entry per CDR3 protein. The sample includes 540,000 or so distinct CDR3 sequences, about 21% of them seen just once. The sequenced sample was PBMCs, mostly from graft donor cells, obtained 360 days after TCRalphabeta/CD19-depleted stem cell transplant. Every receptor here comes from a boy under two years old who had a stem cell transplant for acute myeloid leukemia, so the T cells may come from the graft donor.

In this sample, this clonotype turned up many times. J is TRBJ1-1 and V is TRBV20-1; 7 bases line up with TRBD1. The CDR3 consists of 15 residues. The J segment lost 11 bases and the V segment lost 0 bases, leaving 15 bases of the junction unmatched. Germline CDR1 is DFQATT and CDR2 is SNEGSKA (reference sequence). The DNA of the CDR3 is TGCAGTGCTAGAGAATTATCGACAGGGCGAGTGCATGCTTTCTTT. This codes for CSARELSTGRVHAFF.

At least ten counts were recorded for this clonotype. The chain uses TRBV12-3 or TRBV12-4 and TRBJ2-1; no reliable D call. Trimming removed 2 bases at V and 7 bases at J, with 3 bases between. The CDR3 is made up of 11 amino acids. DNA for the CDR3: TGTGCCAGCAGTTTAATTAATGAGCAGTTCTTC. Protein product: CASSLINEQFF.

V gene TRBV4-2 combines with J gene TRBJ1-2, with D maybe TRBD1 (6 bases). This CDR3 comprises 14 residues. V dropped 6 bases and J dropped 7 bases, with 18 bases sitting between them. CDR1 and CDR2 (germline): LGHNA, YNFKEQ. The CDR3: CASRPSEGVLGYTF. In nucleotides, the CDR3 is TGTGCCAGCAGGCCATCTGAGGGGGTACTTGGCTACACCTTC.

This rearrangement joins TRBV2 to TRBJ2-1; 9 bases fit TRBD2. The CDR3 totals 14 residues. Germline CDR1 is SNHLY and CDR2 is FYNNEI. The junction had 12 bases not matched to a gene; V was cut back by 8 bases and J by 10 bases. Here the CDR3 reads CASVSGGGLGEQFF. The CDR3, as DNA: TGTGCCAGCGTTAGCGGGGGCGGGTTGGGAGAGCAGTTCTTC.

This clonotype has only a few counts. The chain carries TRBV29-1 and TRBJ1-5, with a tentative D call TRBD1 (6 bases). CDR1 is SQVTM, CDR2 ANQGSEA, per germline. V was cut by 4 bases and J by 5 bases, with 9 bases left in between. This CDR3 is 12 amino acids long. The CDR3 loop reads CSVGAGDQPQHF. DNA for the CDR3: TGCAGCGTTGGCGCAGGGGATCAGCCCCAGCATTTT.

This clonotype came up many times. The chain links TRBV7-9 to TRBJ2-7; TRBD1 agrees at 8 bases. This CDR3 has 14 amino acids. The V gene end was trimmed by 3 bases and the J gene end by 5 bases; junction bases not matched to a gene: 6. Germline CDR1 reads SEHNR; CDR2 reads FQNEAQ (reference sequence). CDR3 loop: CASSLTGARDEQYF. CDR3 DNA sequence: TGTGCCAGCAGCTTGACAGGGGCCCGAGACGAGCAGTACTTC. Filled out from reference TRBV7-9 and TRBJ2-7, the complete variable domain reads DTGVSQNPRHKITKRGQNVTFRCDPISEHNRLYWYRQTLGQGPEFLTYFQNEAQLEKSRLLSDRFSAERPKGSFSTLEIQRTEQGDSAMYLCASSLTGARDEQYFGPGTRLTVT.

As concerns this clonotype: Its ends do not fully match the called genes, so a read error is possible. The V gene is TRBV4-1, the J gene TRBJ2-1; 8 bases are a match to TRBD2. CDR1 MGHRA and CDR2 YSYEKL come from the germline V gene. The CDR3 totals 16 residues. Here the CDR3 reads CASRQALAGSDNEQFF. CDR3 bases: TGCGCCAGCAGGCAAGCCTTAGCGGGGTCCGACAATGAGCAGTTCTTC.

This clonotype has a count of ten or more. The rearrangement uses TRBV20-1 and TRBJ2-7; no reliable D call. The CDR3 is 12 residues long. The germline V and J ends were trimmed by 0 bases and 5 bases, with 8 bases remaining between them. Germline V gives CDR1 DFQATT, CDR2 SNEGSKA (reference sequence). The CDR3 sequence: CSARDQPDEQYF. In DNA form, the CDR3 reads TGCAGTGCTAGAGATCAACCGGACGAGCAGTACTTC.

This clonotype was counted at least ten times. The chain combines TRBV12-3 or TRBV12-4 with TRBJ1-6; 8 bases are shared with TRBD1. CDR3 length equals 15 residues. J was trimmed by 5 bases and V by 6 bases; bases with no gene match: 6. The CDR3 loop reads CASRTGTGDNSPLHF. In DNA, the CDR3 is TGTGCCAGCAGGACCGGGACAGGTGATAATTCACCCCTCCACTTT.

This clonotype was counted ten times or more. The chain carries TRBV12-3 or TRBV12-4 and TRBJ2-7; D unclear. CDR3 size: 13 residues. Trimming pared 2 bases from V and 1 base from J, leaving 6 bases between. CDR3 amino acids: CASSLRVSYEQYF. DNA for the CDR3: TGTGCCAGCAGTTTAAGGGTTTCCTACGAGCAGTACTTC.

This clonotype appeared many times. This chain uses TRBV7-9 with TRBJ1-2; TRBD1 aligns across 7 bases. The germline gives CDR1 SEHNR, CDR2 FQNEAQ (reference sequence). This CDR3 comprises 13 residues. V was clipped by 4 bases and J by 4 bases; unmatched bases: 3. CDR3 region: CASSSGDSYGYTF. DNA of the CDR3: TGTGCCAGCAGCTCGGGGGACAGCTATGGCTACACCTTC.